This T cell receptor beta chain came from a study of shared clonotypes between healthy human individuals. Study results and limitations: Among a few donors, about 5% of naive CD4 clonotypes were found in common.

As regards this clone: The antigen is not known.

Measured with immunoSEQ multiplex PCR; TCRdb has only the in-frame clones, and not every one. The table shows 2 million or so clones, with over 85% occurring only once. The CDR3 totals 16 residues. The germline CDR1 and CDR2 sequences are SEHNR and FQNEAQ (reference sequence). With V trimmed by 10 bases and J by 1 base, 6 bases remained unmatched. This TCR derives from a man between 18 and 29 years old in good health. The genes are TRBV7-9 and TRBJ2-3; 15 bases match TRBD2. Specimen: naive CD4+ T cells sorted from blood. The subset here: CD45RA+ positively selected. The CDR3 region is CATGLAGGDGTDTQYF. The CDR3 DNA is TGTGCCACGGGACTAGCGGGAGGAGACGGCACAGATACGCAGTATTTT.